This TCR beta chain appears in the sequencing data of a study of T-cell memory formation after mild COVID-19. After 5'RACE with constant-segment primers, TCR alpha and TCR beta cDNA libraries carrying sample barcodes and UMIs were obtained. TCRdb re-analysed the 5' RACE reads in MiXCR, keeping a single row per CDR3 protein. Of tens of thousands of distinct CDR3 sequences listed, under 8% are singletons. Germline V gene sequence: CDR1 LGHNA, CDR2 YSLEER. V lost 6 bases, J lost 2 bases, and 7 bases stayed unmatched. CDR3 length: 15 residues. This clonotype has at least ten counts. This TCR came from a man between 18 and 29 years old who had mild COVID-19 (a few samples of this study predate the infection). Cell type and time point are not known. The sample consisted of PBMCs or a T cell subset sorted from them (not recorded which). The chain links TRBV4-3 to TRBJ1-3, with TRBD1 matching 7 bases. The CDR3 loop is CASRVDREPGNTIYF. The CDR3 DNA follows: TGCGCCAGCAGGGTAGACAGGGAACCTGGAAACACCATATATTTT.